The 27 T cell receptor beta chains listed next were all sequenced from one sample in a study of tumor-infiltrating lymphocytes in primary liver carcinoma. The study co-extracted DNA and RNA from roughly 20-30 mg of unsorted bulk tissue. From around 0.5 ug total RNA, TCR beta cDNA was generated with a primer in the constant region. Researchers made the TCR beta libraries by running three nested multiplex PCR rounds with slightly modified ARM-PCR. Use of TRBV1-TRBV30 forward primers with a C-beta reverse primer characterized the first two PCR rounds, which lasted nine to eleven cycles each. TCRdb used MiXCR to reprocess the multiplex PCR reads, holding one entry per CDR3 protein. There are 85,000 to 100,000 distinct CDR3 sequences in the sample; less than 70% occur only once, and under 30% lies in the top ten. The sequenced sample was tumor-adjacent normal liver tissue. These receptor sequences come from a middle-aged man with primary liver carcinoma and hepatitis B virus infection.

Details on this clonotype: A much larger clone differs from this one at a single base, so this may be a read error. The conserved final phenylalanine or tryptophan is absent from the CDR3, which likely points to a read error. The rearrangement uses TRBV5-5 and TRBJ1-2; 9 bases are shared with TRBD1. The CDR3 has 14 residues. Germline lookup yields CDR1 SGHKS and CDR2 YYEKEE (reference sequence). Germline trimming cut 4 bases from V and 5 bases from J; bases unmatched to any gene: 6. CDR3 residues: CASSPGTGSYGYTL. The CDR3 DNA reads TGTGCCAGCAGCCCTGGGACAGGGAGTTATGGCTACACCCTC.

A word on this clonotype: Germline is not matched at one junction end, which may reflect a read error. The CDR3 here is CASSLVLQWGRLSYEQYF. The DNA of the CDR3 is TGTGCTAGCAGCTTAGTTCTACAGTGGGGGAGACTTTCCTACGAGCAGTACTTC. V and J are TRBV11-2 and TRBJ2-7; D is possibly TRBD1 or TRBD2 (5 bases each). CDR1 SGHAT and CDR2 FQNNGV come from the germline V gene. The CDR3 has 18 amino acids.

The chain carries TRBV20-1 and TRBJ1-3; D not resolved. Trimming removed 0 bases at V and 1 base at J, with 13 bases between. This CDR3 region has 16 residues. The germline gives CDR1 DFQATT, CDR2 SNEGSKA (reference sequence). The CDR3 bases are TGCAGTGCTAGAGATCCCGGGGTAAGGTCTGGAAACACCATATATTTT. This codes for CSARDPGVRSGNTIYF.

The table lists this clonotype with many counts. The chain couples TRBV29-1 to TRBJ1-1; no reliable D call. Trimming took off 6 bases at V and 7 bases at J, with 15 bases between the two ends. Germline V CDR1 and CDR2: SQVTM, ANQGSEA. This CDR3 region has 12 residues. The CDR3 loop is CSVPGLRLEAFF. The DNA for the CDR3 is TGCAGCGTCCCGGGCCTCAGACTTGAAGCTTTCTTT.

As concerns this clonotype: The conserved phenylalanine or tryptophan normally closing the CDR3 is absent here, so this likely arose from a read error. This chain links TRBV29-1 with TRBJ2-7; either TRBD1 or TRBD2 may fit D (5 bases each). Trimming pared 3 bases from V and 5 bases from J, leaving 8 bases between. The CDR3 spans 11 residues. Germline-derived CDR1 and CDR2 are SQVTM and ANQGSEA. The DNA for the CDR3 is TGCAGCGTTGAGGGGGTCAACGAGCAGTACTTA. This sequence encodes CSVEGVNEQYL.

Concerning this clonotype: An end of the junction does not agree with germline; a read error may underlie this. The chain couples TRBV29-1 to TRBJ1-2, with D maybe TRBD1 (5 bases). Germline lookup yields CDR1 SQVTM and CDR2 ANQGSEA. The CDR3 totals 14 residues. The chain's CDR3 is CGVQGRVTDYGYTF. The CDR3 DNA is TGCGGCGTTCAAGGCAGGGTAACTGATTATGGCTACACCTTC.

A remark on this clonotype: An end of the junction differs from the germline gene, which may be a read error. The rearrangement links TRBV28 to TRBJ2-5, with 7 positions matching TRBD2. The CDR3 has 17 residues. Looked up from germline, CDR1 is MDHEN and CDR2 is SYDVKM. The CDR3 here is CVSSSISSGGAQETQCF. CDR3 nucleotide sequence: TGTGTCAGCAGTTCCATTTCTAGCGGAGGCGCCCAAGAGACCCAGTGCTTC.

There are many counts of this clonotype. The chain's CDR3 is CASSPPGQGNNSPLHF. In DNA form, the CDR3 reads TGTGCCAGCAGTCCTCCGGGACAGGGGAATAATTCACCCCTCCACTTT. The V call is TRBV6-6, the J call TRBJ1-6, with 10 bases aligning to TRBD1. The CDR3 is 16 residues long. Trimming took 5 bases from V and 5 from J; bases not matched to a gene: 6. Per the germline V gene, CDR1 is MNHNY and CDR2 is SVGAGI (reference sequence).

The gene calls are TRBV7-9 and TRBJ2-7, with D perhaps matching TRBD1 (5 bases). The CDR3 totals 12 residues. Germline-derived CDR1 and CDR2 are SEHNR and FQNEAQ (reference sequence). V was trimmed by 4 bases and J by 9 bases, leaving 13 bases between them. The CDR3 DNA is TGTGCCAGCAGCTCCAGGGTGGGCGCGCAGTACGTC. This sequence encodes CASSSRVGAQYV.

On this clonotype: A much larger clone is a single base away; this may be a read error. In DNA form, the CDR3 reads TGTGCCAGCAGATACATTCGGAATGAAGCTTTCTTT. Its protein product is CASRYIRNEAFF. The chain links TRBV6-2 or TRBV6-3 to TRBJ1-1; D uncertain. Germline V gives CDR1 MNHEY, CDR2 SVGEGT. Trimming stripped 6 bases from V and 7 bases from J, with 12 bases between. The CDR3 runs to 12 residues.

As for this clonotype: Being one base from a much bigger clone, this may be a read error. The gene calls are TRBV5-6 and TRBJ1-2; D gene uncertain. CDR3 size: 11 residues. Per germline, CDR1 SGHDT and CDR2 YYEEEE. The CDR3 DNA reads TGTGCCTGCAGGAGCGTCTATGGCTACACCTTC. Encoded protein: CACRSVYGYTF.

As for this clonotype: An end of the junction does not agree with germline; a read error may underlie this. This rearrangement joins TRBV11-2 to TRBJ2-3; a possible D gene is TRBD2 (5 bases). CDR1 and CDR2 (germline): SGHAT, FQNNGV. The length of the CDR3 is 13 residues. This chain's CDR3 is CAGSPLAGDTQCF. The CDR3 bases are TGTGCCGGCAGCCCGCTAGCAGGCGATACGCAGTGTTTT.

This clonotype was counted a single time. The junction departs from the called germline gene at one end, perhaps through a read error. The chain carries TRBV6-5 and TRBJ2-7; D is perhaps TRBD2 (5 bases). This CDR3 comprises 15 residues. Germline loops: CDR1 MNHEY, CDR2 SVGAGI. This chain's CDR3 is CAGSVVAHRGDEQYF. For the CDR3, the DNA is TGTGCCGGCAGTGTAGTGGCACACCGGGGTGACGAGCAGTACTTC.

This sequence joins TRBV6-5 and TRBJ2-7; D ambiguous. Germline CDR1 reads MNHEY; CDR2 reads SVGAGI. V lost 7 bases to trimming and J lost 2 bases, with 18 bases between them. This CDR3 contains 15 residues. CDR3 DNA sequence: TGTGCCAGCACCTATTCCCGGCCAGGCGCCTACGAGCAGTACTTC. Its protein is CASTYSRPGAYEQYF.

About this clonotype: The conserved phenylalanine or tryptophan normally closing the CDR3 is absent here, so this likely arose from a read error. This CDR3 reads CASMTRDSLWPQHL. The CDR3 nucleotides are TGTGCCAGTATGACCAGGGACAGTCTATGGCCCCAGCATCTT. The chain joins TRBV28 to TRBJ1-5; TRBD1 aligns across 7 bases. The CDR3 has 14 amino acids. Germline V gene lookup returns CDR1 MDHEN and CDR2 SYDVKM. Trimming removed 9 bases from V and 9 bases from J; junction bases left unmatched: 14.

This clonotype was picked up a small number of times. With a much larger clone just one base away, this may be a read error. V usage is TRBV6-6 and J usage is TRBJ1-4; D is undetermined. The CDR3 runs to 10 residues. Between the trimmed V and J ends, which lost 9 bases and 11 bases, there was a span of 10 bases. CDR1 and CDR2 (germline): MNHNY, SVGAGI (reference sequence). CDR3 residues: CASFGWKLFF. In DNA form, the CDR3 reads TGTGCCAGTTTCGGGTGGAAACTGTTTTTT.

The V gene is TRBV11-2, the J gene TRBJ2-1; D may be TRBD1 or TRBD2 (6 bases each). Trimming pared 6 bases from V and 6 bases from J, leaving 30 bases between. The germline V gene has CDR1 SGHAT and CDR2 FQNNGV. CDR3 length equals 19 residues. The CDR3 protein is CASRPRDSAGGGPCNEQFF. CDR3 DNA sequence: TGTGCCAGCAGACCCCGGGACTCGGCCGGTGGGGGGCCCTGCAATGAGCAGTTCTTC. Looking up the rest from reference TRBV11-2 and TRBJ2-1 gives the full variable domain: EAGVAQSPRYKIIEKRQSVAFWCNPISGHATLYWYQQILGQGPKLLIQFQNNGVVDDSQLPKDRFSAERLKGVDSTLKIQPAKLEDSAVYLCASRPRDSAGGGPCNEQFFGPGTRLTVL.

This clonotype appeared a few times. A much larger clone lies a single base off, so this may be a read error. The CDR3 reads CASNLAFGQINTEAFF. The CDR3 DNA follows: TGTGCCAGCAACTTGGCCTTCGGACAGATTAACACTGAAGCTTTCTTT. V is TRBV5-6 and J is TRBJ1-1, with D perhaps TRBD1 (6 bases). CDR1 and CDR2 (germline): SGHDT, YYEEEE. The CDR3 has 16 amino acids.

In the case of this clonotype: This CDR3 fails to terminate in the conserved phenylalanine or tryptophan, so it likely reflects a read error. J is TRBJ2-7 and V is TRBV10-1, with 9 bases that match TRBD1. CDR3 size: 14 residues. Germline CDR1 and CDR2: WNHNN and SYGVQD (reference sequence). CDR3 sequence reads: CVSSPPGQGGEQYL. As DNA, the CDR3 is TGCGTCAGCAGCCCTCCGGGACAGGGAGGCGAGCAGTACTTA.

This clonotype was detected many times. A junction boundary mismatches the germline segment, possibly from a read error. The chain has TRBV13 and TRBJ2-7, with 7 bases aligning to TRBD2. Per germline, CDR1 PRHDT and CDR2 FYEKMQ (reference sequence). This CDR3 contains 15 residues. The CDR3 coding sequence is TGTGCCAGCAGCCTAGGCGCTAGCGGAGCCTACGAGCAGTACTTC. Its translation: CASSLGASGAYEQYF. Full variable domain (remainder filled in from reference TRBV13 and TRBJ2-7): AAGVIQSPRHLIKEKRETATLKCYPIPRHDTVYWYQQGPGQDPQFLISFYEKMQSDKGSIPDRFSAQQFSDYHSELNMSSLELGDSALYFCASSLGASGAYEQYFGPGTRLTVT.

Comment on this clonotype: Just one base apart from a much larger clone, this may be a read error. The chain is built from TRBV12-3 or TRBV12-4 and TRBJ2-7; D ambiguous. With 1 base removed from V and 4 bases from J, the gap between germline ends came to 14 bases. The CDR3 has 15 residues. The CDR3 loop is CASSLVDPPEYEQYF. The DNA of the CDR3 is TGTGCCAGCAGTTTAGTGGACCCACCGGAATACGAGCAGTACTTC.

A word on this clonotype: A junction boundary mismatches the germline segment, possibly from a read error. The chain links TRBV29-1 to TRBJ2-3; 15 bases match TRBD2. The CDR3 is 18 amino acids. Germline V gene lookup returns CDR1 SQVTM and CDR2 ANQGSEA. CDR3 DNA: TGCAGCGCGTTAGGGGTGCGGACTAGCGGGAGGGCCACAGATACGCACTATTTT. Translated: CSALGVRTSGRATDTHYF.

Notes on this clonotype: Sequence at one end of the junction differs from germline and may be a read error. The rearrangement links TRBV5-8 to TRBJ2-2; D perhaps matches TRBD2 (6 bases). The germline V gene encodes CDR1 SGHTS and CDR2 YDEGEE. The CDR3 runs 14 residues. CDR3 sequence reads: CISSLRRGSGELFF. The CDR3 bases are TGTATCAGCAGCTTGCGGAGGGGATCCGGGGAGCTGTTCTTT.

This clonotype was seen only once. Being one base from a much bigger clone, this may be a read error. The rearrangement links TRBV6-1 to TRBJ1-5; D ambiguous. The CDR3 length is 13 residues. CDR1 and CDR2 (germline): MNHNS, SASEGT. V was clipped by 1 base and J by 6 bases, with 7 bases between them. The CDR3 loop is CASSEVEGQPQHF. The DNA for the CDR3 is TGTGCCAGCAGTGAAGTGGAAGGTCAGCCCCAGCATTTT.

Of note for this clonotype: One junction end does not reproduce the germline sequence, and a read error may be involved. V and J are TRBV11-2 and TRBJ2-5, with a possible D match to TRBD1 (5 bases). Germline V gives CDR1 SGHAT, CDR2 FQNNGV. This CDR3 region has 18 residues. CDR3 bases: TGTGCCAACAGCTTAGACAGTCAAGGGTCCTCGGGCGGAGAGACCCAGTACTTC. Its translation: CANSLDSQGSSGGETQYF. Looking up the rest from reference TRBV11-2 and TRBJ2-5 gives the full variable domain: EAGVAQSPRYKIIEKRQSVAFWCNPISGHATLYWYQQILGQGPKLLIQFQNNGVVDDSQLPKDRFSAERLKGVDSTLKIQPAKLEDSAVYLCANSLDSQGSSGGETQYFGPGTRLLVL.

The chain links TRBV6-1 to TRBJ2-1; 8 positions match TRBD2. The V and J ends lost 5 bases and 11 bases, in that order; junction bases with no gene match: 17. The length of the CDR3 is 16 residues. The germline CDR1 and CDR2 sequences are MNHNS and SASEGT. DNA of the CDR3: TGTGCCAGCAGTTCCCTCTCCACCGGGGGGGGCGATAAGCAGTTCTTC. Amino acid sequence: CASSSLSTGGGDKQFF.

This clonotype was recorded a few times. A much larger clonotype is one base distant, so this may be a read error. The V gene is TRBV29-1, the J gene TRBJ2-7, with a weak D call TRBD2 (6 bases). V was shortened by 7 bases and J by 6 bases, with 19 bases between the two germline ends. The length of the CDR3 is 13 residues. CDR1 and CDR2 (germline): SQVTM, ANQGSEA. CDR3: CSAGQRAVSEQYF. The CDR3 DNA sequence: TGCAGCGCCGGCCAGCGGGCGGTGTCCGAGCAGTACTTC.